Presented here are 26 T cell receptor beta chains from one specimen sequenced in a study of cytomegalovirus exposure and HLA in healthy donors. The PCR was carried out with 60 Vbeta primers and 13 Jbeta primers. Profiling relied on immunoSEQ multiplex PCR, and the TCRdb table lists in-frame clones only, not all of them. The sample shows some 240,000 clones, around nine tenths of them seen only once. The specimen sequenced was PBMCs. The receptors shown here come from a girl aged 2 to 9 in good health and CMV-seronegative.

The chain couples TRBV7-8 to TRBJ2-1, with 15 bases identical to TRBD2. Germline CDR1 reads SGHVS; CDR2 reads FQNEAQ. Losses at the gene ends were 5 bases for V and 0 bases for J; bases not matched to a gene: 5. The CDR3 totals 18 residues. CDR3 nucleotides: TGTGCCAGCAGCCTCCAGGGACTAGCGGGAGGCTCCTACAATGAGCAGTTCTTC. Translation gives CASSLQGLAGGSYNEQFF.

This sequence joins TRBV6-5 and TRBJ1-2; 7 nucleotides match TRBD1. The germline V gene encodes CDR1 MNHEY and CDR2 SVGAGI. The CDR3 consists of 11 residues. V shed 6 bases, J shed 6 bases, and the junction held 1 base outside the gene matches. The CDR3 coding sequence is TGTGCCAGCAGGACAGGGCATGGCTACACCTTC. Amino acid sequence: CASRTGHGYTF.

This chain connects TRBV10-3 to TRBJ1-2; tentative D call: TRBD1 (6 bases). Trimming removed 3 bases at V and 5 bases at J, with 10 bases between. This CDR3 spans 13 amino acids. Germline V gene sequence: CDR1 ENHRY, CDR2 SYGVKD. The CDR3 sequence: CAISETGKYGYTF. The CDR3 DNA follows: TGTGCCATCAGTGAAACAGGGAAATATGGCTACACCTTC.

This chain uses TRBV9 with TRBJ2-7, with D tentatively TRBD2 (5 bases). CDR3 length: 16 amino acids. Germline V gene lookup returns CDR1 SGDLS and CDR2 YYNGEE. V was shortened by 0 bases and J by 5 bases, with 18 bases between the two germline ends. In nucleotides, the CDR3 is TGTGCCAGCAGCGTAGAAGCGGACTTTCGTGGCGACGAGCAGTACTTC. This encodes CASSVEADFRGDEQYF.

The J gene is TRBJ2-3, the V gene TRBV7-6; 7 bases align to TRBD2. V lost 4 bases and J lost 0; bases outside the gene matches: 4. CDR1 and CDR2 (germline): SGHVS, FNYEAQ. This CDR3 has 15 residues. The DNA of the CDR3 is TGTGCCAGCAGCTACCGGGACTACAGCACAGATACGCAGTATTTT. This translates into CASSYRDYSTDTQYF.

The chain joins TRBV6-5 to TRBJ1-6; D might be TRBD1 (5 bases). The V gene lost 4 bases and the J gene lost 10 bases, with 8 bases spanning the gap. The CDR3 sequence is 12 residues long. CDR1 is MNHEY and CDR2 is SVGAGI in the germline V gene. The CDR3, as DNA: TGTGCCAGCAGTTTCCGGGGGTCACCCCTCCACTTT. Translation: CASSFRGSPLHF.

CDR3 protein: CASAKGQSTEAFF. In nucleotides, the CDR3 is TGTGCCAGCGCCAAGGGGCAGAGCACTGAAGCTTTCTTT. V is TRBV7-9 and J is TRBJ1-1; perhaps TRBD1 as D (5 bases). V gave up 8 bases and J gave up 4 bases, with 14 bases separating them. There are 13 residues in the CDR3. CDR1 is SEHNR, CDR2 FQNEAQ, per germline (reference sequence).

A single count supports this clone. The chain links TRBV19 to TRBJ2-7, with 9 bases that match TRBD1. CDR1 LNHDA and CDR2 SQIVND come from the germline V gene (reference sequence). The ends lost 8 bases at V and 0 bases at J; junction bases unmatched: 5. The CDR3 consists of 14 residues. CDR3 amino acids: CASGVTGGSYEQYF. CDR3 nucleotides: TGTGCCAGTGGGGTGACAGGGGGCTCCTACGAGCAGTACTTC.

This clone was detected a few times. The chain combines TRBV27 with TRBJ1-5; D is unresolved. V was pared by 0 bases and J by 0 bases, with 9 bases between. CDR1 is MNHEY, CDR2 SMNVEV, per germline (reference sequence). The CDR3 covers 16 residues. The CDR3 sequence is CASSLSGSFSNQPQHF. CDR3 DNA: TGTGCCAGCAGTTTATCGGGCTCCTTTAGCAATCAGCCCCAGCATTTT.

V is TRBV27 and J is TRBJ2-2, with 14 bases matching TRBD2. CDR3 length: 16 residues. Trimming cost V 5 bases and J 4 bases; bases outside gene matches: 3. Germline V gene sequence: CDR1 MNHEY, CDR2 SMNVEV (reference sequence). The CDR3 spells CASSHGTSGSTGELFF. The DNA for the CDR3 is TGTGCCAGCAGTCATGGGACTAGCGGGAGCACCGGGGAGCTGTTTTTT.

This chain links TRBV10-1 with TRBJ2-7, with TRBD1 identical over 11 bases. After removal of 6 bases from V and 3 bases from J, the junction contained 4 bases not matched to a gene. Germline V lookup: CDR1 WNHNN, CDR2 SYGVQD (reference sequence). This CDR3 is built from 14 residues. The CDR3 spells CASSGGTGGYEQYF. CDR3 DNA: TGCGCCAGCAGCGGGGGGACAGGGGGCTACGAGCAGTACTTC.

This chain uses TRBV2 with TRBJ2-5; 9 nucleotides agree with TRBD2. The length of the CDR3 is 12 residues. Germline assignment: CDR1 SNHLY and CDR2 FYNNEI. The junction had 11 bases not matched to a gene; V was cut back by 11 bases and J by 10 bases. CDR3 bases: TGTGCCGGATTAGCGGGGGTCAGGGACCAGTACTTC. Translating gives CAGLAGVRDQYF.

This chain links TRBV11-2 with TRBJ2-7, with D hard to call. This CDR3 is 16 amino acids long. Trimming pared 2 bases from V and 0 bases from J, leaving 14 bases between. CDR1 and CDR2 (germline): SGHAT, FQNNGV. This CDR3 is CASSLNRRGSSYEQYF. In DNA form, the CDR3 reads TGTGCCAGCAGCTTAAATCGGCGCGGAAGCTCCTACGAGCAGTACTTC.

In DNA, the CDR3 is TGTGCCAGCAGCCAAGTTGCGGGGGCGAAGTCGTCTGAAGCTTTCTTT. Translated, it gives CASSQVAGAKSSEAFF. The chain recombines TRBV14 with TRBJ1-1, with D perhaps matching TRBD1 (6 bases). The V end was cut by 1 base, the J end by 6 bases, with 18 bases between. This CDR3 has 16 amino acids. Germline V CDR1 and CDR2: SGHDN, FVKESK.

The rearrangement links TRBV7-2 to TRBJ2-7; the match to TRBD2 covers 11 bases. The V and J ends lost 5 bases and 0 bases, in that order; junction bases with no gene match: 3. CDR3 size: 15 residues. The germline CDR1 and CDR2 sequences are SGHTA and FQGNSA. CDR3 protein: CASSPGTSGSYEQYF. As DNA, the CDR3 is TGTGCCAGCAGCCCCGGGACTAGCGGCTCCTACGAGCAGTACTTC.

The chain links TRBV28 to TRBJ2-7; weak D call: TRBD2 (5 bases). The CDR3 consists of 12 residues. The V gene's germline CDR1 is MDHEN and CDR2 SYDVKM. V was trimmed by 3 bases and J by 7 bases, leaving 10 bases between them. CDR3 protein: CASSFRGGEQYF. The CDR3 nucleotides are TGTGCCAGCAGTTTTCGGGGTGGGGAGCAGTACTTC. The full variable domain, its missing parts supplied by reference TRBV28 and TRBJ2-7, is DVKVTQSSRYLVKRTGEKVFLECVQDMDHENMFWYRQDPGLGLRLIYFSYDVKMKEKGDIPEGYSVSREKKERFSLILESASTNQTSMYLCASSFRGGEQYFGPGTRLTVT.

This chain links TRBV6-5 with TRBJ2-1, with D unresolved. This CDR3 has 15 residues. V was trimmed by 6 bases and J by 5 bases, leaving 17 bases between them. Germline CDR1 and CDR2: MNHEY and SVGAGI. The CDR3 sequence: CASSAAGGFHNEQFF. The CDR3 bases are TGTGCCAGCAGCGCCGCAGGTGGTTTCCACAATGAGCAGTTCTTC.

V is TRBV27 and J is TRBJ2-1; D perhaps matches TRBD2 (6 bases). V lost 6 bases, J lost 7 bases, and 19 bases lay in between. The CDR3 runs 15 residues. CDR1 is MNHEY and CDR2 is SMNVEV in the germline V gene (reference sequence). The CDR3 sequence: CASSQTSTLWNEQFF. The CDR3 DNA is TGTGCCAGCAGCCAGACTAGTACTTTGTGGAATGAGCAGTTCTTC.

For this clone: This same CDR3 is encoded by further DNA sequences in the sample. The J gene is TRBJ1-5, the V gene TRBV9; a weak D match, TRBD1 (6 bases). Trimming removed 0 bases from V and 2 bases from J, with 6 bases in between. The V gene's germline CDR1 is SGDLS and CDR2 YYNGEE. The CDR3 is 14 residues long. CDR3 sequence: CASSVGQGNQPQHF. In DNA form, the CDR3 reads TGTGCCAGCAGCGTAGGACAGGGCAATCAGCCCCAGCATTTT.

The chain combines TRBV19 with TRBJ1-2; no firm D call. The CDR3 contains 14 residues. The germline V gene encodes CDR1 LNHDA and CDR2 SQIVND (reference sequence). Trimming stripped 5 bases from V and 3 bases from J, with 13 bases between. CDR3: CASSSPGSYYGYTF. The CDR3 nucleotides are TGTGCCAGTAGTTCGCCGGGATCCTACTATGGCTACACCTTC.

The genes are TRBV7-9 and TRBJ2-5, with TRBD2 matching 9 bases. This CDR3 is built from 15 residues. Germline CDR1 SEHNR, CDR2 FQNEAQ (reference sequence). The V segment lost 1 base and the J segment 2 bases; nucleotides outside the gene matches: 2. CDR3 nucleotide sequence: TGTGCCAGCAGCTTAGTAAGCGGGGGGCAAGAGACCCAGTACTTC. Its translation is CASSLVSGGQETQYF.

The rearrangement uses TRBV10-3 and TRBJ2-5; possibly TRBD1 for D (6 bases). Trimming cost V 3 bases and J 4 bases, with 9 bases left between them. From germline, CDR1 is ENHRY and CDR2 SYGVKD. The CDR3 covers 13 residues. The CDR3 DNA reads TGTGCCATCAGTGACGGCAGGGGAGAGACCCAGTACTTC. Its protein is CAISDGRGETQYF.

V gene TRBV19 combines with J gene TRBJ2-7; TRBD2 agrees at 10 bases. Germline CDR1 and CDR2: LNHDA and SQIVND (reference sequence). V lost 3 bases and J lost 4; bases outside the gene matches: 12. The CDR3 consists of 17 residues. The CDR3 DNA reads as TGTGCCAGTAGTATTACGGCTAGCGGGAGTCAGGGGTACGAGCAGTACTTC. As protein: CASSITASGSQGYEQYF.

This chain links TRBV7-9 with TRBJ2-7; the D gene is possibly TRBD2 (6 bases). This CDR3 has 15 amino acids. Per germline, CDR1 SEHNR and CDR2 FQNEAQ (reference sequence). V lost 5 bases and J lost 5, with 19 bases in between. The CDR3 sequence is CASSNRDGGIDEQYF. In DNA, the CDR3 is TGTGCCAGCAGCAACCGGGACGGAGGGATCGACGAGCAGTACTTC. The variable domain in full, with the rest retrieved from reference TRBV7-9 and TRBJ2-7, is DTGVSQNPRHKITKRGQNVTFRCDPISEHNRLYWYRQTLGQGPEFLTYFQNEAQLEKSRLLSDRFSAERPKGSFSTLEIQRTEQGDSAMYLCASSNRDGGIDEQYFGPGTRLTVT.

The chain employs TRBV18 and TRBJ2-3; no clear D. The CDR3 has 13 residues. V shed 4 bases and J shed 0 bases, with 5 bases lying between them. Germline-derived CDR1 and CDR2 are KGHSH and LQKENI. DNA for the CDR3: TGTGCCAGCTCACGGCAGAGCACAGATACGCAGTATTTT. Encoded protein: CASSRQSTDTQYF.

The chain carries TRBV19 and TRBJ1-1; D is uncertain. V was trimmed by 3 bases and J by 1 base, leaving 12 bases between them. The CDR3 runs to 15 residues. CDR1 is LNHDA and CDR2 is SQIVND in the germline V gene (reference sequence). The CDR3 DNA sequence: TGTGCCAGTAGTATGACGGAGGCGGCGAACACTGAAGCTTTCTTT. This sequence encodes CASSMTEAANTEAFF.